These 28 T cell receptor beta chains came from one sample sequenced in a study of cytomegalovirus exposure and HLA in healthy donors. Both 60 Vbeta primers and 13 Jbeta primers went into the PCR. The data were produced by immunoSEQ multiplex PCR, yet TCRdb's version contains in-frame clones alone and is incomplete. This table holds approximately 180,000 clones, roughly three quarters found once. The sequencing sample was made of PBMCs. All receptors derive from a woman in her forties or fifties in good health and CMV-seropositive.

V gene TRBV2 combines with J gene TRBJ2-7; 9 nucleotides agree with TRBD2. V trimming: 4 bases; J trimming: 0 bases; junction bases outside the gene matches: 4. The germline V gene has CDR1 SNHLY and CDR2 FYNNEI. This CDR3 region has 15 residues. CDR3 nucleotides: TGTGCCAGCAGTGCCCTAGCGGGGTCCTCCTACGAGCAGTACTTC. Its translation: CASSALAGSSYEQYF.

The chain couples TRBV9 to TRBJ2-1; TRBD2 agrees at 10 bases. In germline, CDR1 is SGDLS, CDR2 YYNGEE. With 0 bases clipped from V and 2 bases from J, the junction kept 5 bases outside the gene matches. The CDR3 is 17 amino acids. CDR3 residues: CASSVVASGGPYNEQFF. CDR3 nucleotide sequence: TGTGCCAGCAGCGTAGTGGCTAGCGGGGGTCCCTACAATGAGCAGTTCTTC.

The J gene is TRBJ1-1, the V gene TRBV10-2, with a weak D call TRBD1 (5 bases). V was trimmed by 0 bases and J by 4 bases, leaving 15 bases between them. The CDR3 is 16 amino acids. Per germline, CDR1 WSHSY and CDR2 SAAADI. The DNA for the CDR3 is TGCGCCAGCAGTGAGTCTCGTTTGCAGGGCGCCACTGAAGCTTTCTTT. Amino acid sequence: CASSESRLQGATEAFF.

This rearrangement joins TRBV12-2 to TRBJ1-6; the tabulated D call, TRBD1, remains unverified against the DNA. TRBV12-2 is termed a pseudogene. CDR3 length: 21 residues. The DNA of the CDR3 is TGTGCAAGTCGCTTAGGCGATAATGATCAGGGGCCTAGCTCCTATAATTCACCCCTCCACTTT. This translates into CASRLGDNDQGPSSYNSPLHF.

The chain couples TRBV5-4 to TRBJ2-3; 11 nucleotides line up with TRBD1. The CDR3 consists of 15 residues. J lost 3 bases, V lost 4 bases, and 4 bases had no gene match. The germline V gene encodes CDR1 SGHNT and CDR2 YYREEE (reference sequence). In DNA form, the CDR3 reads TGTGCCAGCAGCCGGGGACAGGGGGGGACAGATACGCAGTATTTT. Protein product: CASSRGQGGTDTQYF.

This clone showed up just once. This chain links TRBV5-4 with TRBJ2-6, with a tentative D call TRBD1 (6 bases). Per germline, CDR1 SGHNT and CDR2 YYREEE (reference sequence). The CDR3 runs 17 residues. Trimming cost V 3 bases and J 2 bases, with 15 bases left between them. The CDR3: CASSSLTGTPGANVLTF. The CDR3 DNA reads as TGTGCCAGCAGCTCCCTTACCGGGACACCTGGGGCCAACGTCCTGACTTTC.

Comments on this clone: Because the CDR3 is missing its conserved closing phenylalanine or tryptophan, this is likely a read error. This rearrangement joins TRBV2 to TRBJ1-5, with D possibly matching TRBD1 (5 bases). The V end lost 8 bases, the J end lost 5 bases, and 25 bases lay between the germline ends. Per the germline V gene, CDR1 is SNHLY and CDR2 is FYNNEI. CDR3 length: 17 residues. The chain's CDR3 is CASALGGIREFYQPQHS. DNA of the CDR3: TGTGCCAGCGCCCTGGGGGGGATCAGGGAATTTTATCAGCCCCAGCATTCT.

The CDR3 nucleotides read TGTGCCAGCAGCTTAGCGGTCCCAAACTATGGCTACACCTTC. Translated: CASSLAVPNYGYTF. This chain connects TRBV11-2 to TRBJ1-2; D is unresolved. The CDR3 covers 14 residues. With 1 base removed from V and 2 bases from J, the gap between germline ends came to 8 bases. Germline CDR1 is SGHAT and CDR2 is FQNNGV.

The V and J genes are TRBV6-5 and TRBJ2-6; D remains ambiguous. This CDR3 is 14 amino acids long. CDR1 is MNHEY and CDR2 is SVGAGI in the germline V gene. The V gene lost 5 bases and the J gene lost 4 bases, with 9 bases spanning the gap. This CDR3 reads CASSVLRGANVLTF. The DNA of the CDR3 is TGTGCCAGCAGTGTCCTGAGGGGGGCCAACGTCCTGACTTTC.

This chain connects TRBV27 to TRBJ1-6; perhaps TRBD1 as D (5 bases). CDR3 length: 14 amino acids. Trimming stripped 5 bases from V and 2 bases from J, with 7 bases between. In germline, CDR1 is MNHEY, CDR2 SMNVEV (reference sequence). The CDR3 loop reads CASSAGPYNSPLHF. CDR3 DNA: TGTGCCAGCAGTGCAGGGCCCTATAATTCACCCCTCCACTTT.

The V call is TRBV12-1, the J call TRBJ2-3; the table calls TRBD2, which could not be checked here. TRBV12-1 is marked as a pseudogene. This CDR3 is 15 amino acids long. CDR3 protein: CAKISGGQITDTQYF. The CDR3 bases are TGTGCCAAAATTAGCGGGGGGCAGATCACAGATACGCAGTATTTT.

The rearrangement joins TRBV12-5 to TRBJ2-3; TRBD1 matches at 7 bases. The germline V gene has CDR1 LGHNT and CDR2 FRNRAP. CDR3 size: 14 residues. Trimming removed 6 bases from V and 7 bases from J; junction bases left unmatched: 10. The CDR3 nucleotides are TGTGCTAGTGGCCATGGACAGGTCCCAAATACGCAGTATTTT. Protein product: CASGHGQVPNTQYF. The full variable domain, in which reference TRBV12-5 and TRBJ2-3 provide the parts outside the CDR3, is DARVTQTPRHKVTEMGQEVTMRCQPILGHNTVFWYRQTMMQGLELLAYFRNRAPLDDSGMPKDRFSAEMPDATLATLKIQPSEPRDSAVYFCASGHGQVPNTQYFGPGTRLTVL.

V and J are TRBV19 and TRBJ2-5, with D perhaps matching TRBD2 (6 bases). CDR1 LNHDA and CDR2 SQIVND come from the germline V gene (reference sequence). The CDR3 runs 15 residues. The germline V and J ends were trimmed by 5 bases and 2 bases, with 15 bases remaining between them. The DNA of the CDR3 is TGTGCCAGTAGTCCCGGGGGTAAGGTGCAAGAGACCCAGTACTTC. As protein: CASSPGGKVQETQYF.

The chain combines TRBV2 with TRBJ2-1, with 9 bases identical to TRBD2. CDR3 length: 17 amino acids. V lost 5 bases and J lost 4; bases outside the gene matches: 12. Germline V lookup: CDR1 SNHLY, CDR2 FYNNEI. The chain's CDR3 is CASSPRAAGGTYNEQFF. The CDR3 DNA reads TGTGCCAGCAGTCCCCGAGCAGCGGGGGGAACATACAATGAGCAGTTCTTC.

J is TRBJ1-5 and V is TRBV4-1; D uncertain. The length of the CDR3 is 15 residues. V dropped 0 bases and J dropped 9 bases, with 15 bases sitting between them. Looked up from germline, CDR1 is MGHRA and CDR2 is YSYEKL. Written as DNA, the CDR3 is TGCGCCAGCAGCCAAGACTTGGCGGATCGTGGGCCCCAGCATTTT. The encoded protein is CASSQDLADRGPQHF.

V gene TRBV18 combines with J gene TRBJ1-1; TRBD1 agrees at 7 bases. This CDR3 has 14 residues. Germline CDR1 and CDR2: KGHSH and LQKENI. Germline trimming cut 3 bases from V and 1 base from J; bases unmatched to any gene: 2. The CDR3 bases are TGTGCCAGCTCACCGGGACAGTGGAACACTGAAGCTTTCTTT. Encoded protein: CASSPGQWNTEAFF.

The chain recombines TRBV5-6 with TRBJ2-4; D ambiguous. V was pared by 0 bases and J by 9 bases, with 13 bases between. The CDR3 is made up of 14 amino acids. Germline V gene sequence: CDR1 SGHDT, CDR2 YYEEEE. The CDR3 loop reads CASSLEVGRGIQYF. The DNA for the CDR3 is TGTGCCAGCAGCTTGGAGGTTGGCCGCGGCATTCAGTACTTC.

J is TRBJ2-1 and V is TRBV27; TRBD1 agrees at 8 bases. The CDR3 runs 15 residues. Trimming took 0 bases from V and 7 from J; bases not matched to a gene: 5. Germline CDR1 MNHEY, CDR2 SMNVEV (reference sequence). The DNA of the CDR3 is TGTGCCAGCAGTTTATCAGGGACAGGACTAAATGAGCAGTTCTTC. Its protein product is CASSLSGTGLNEQFF.

V usage is TRBV18 and J usage is TRBJ2-2; D remains unclear. This CDR3 is 15 amino acids long. From germline, CDR1 is KGHSH and CDR2 LQKENI. The V end was cut by 3 bases, the J end by 1 base, with 9 bases between. The CDR3 nucleotides are TGTGCCAGCTCACCCTCTATTAGGAACACCGGGGAGCTGTTTTTT. Translation: CASSPSIRNTGELFF.

The chain links TRBV5-4 to TRBJ2-2; D unclear. V lost 3 bases, J lost 3 bases, and 6 bases lay in between. CDR3 size: 13 residues. From germline, CDR1 is SGHNT and CDR2 YYREEE (reference sequence). CDR3 in DNA: TGTGCCAGCAGCTACTCATACACCGGGGAGCTGTTTTTT. It is translated as CASSYSYTGELFF.

A few counts support this clone. This chain uses TRBV5-1 with TRBJ2-7; D call uncertain. Germline lookup yields CDR1 SGHRS and CDR2 YFSETQ. This CDR3 spans 12 amino acids. The germline V and J ends were trimmed by 3 bases and 5 bases, with 9 bases remaining between them. The CDR3, as DNA: TGCGCCAGCAGCTCGGTGGTTAACGAGCAGTACTTC. Translated: CASSSVVNEQYF.

The chain is built from TRBV27 and TRBJ1-5; 7 nucleotides match TRBD1. Germline V CDR1 and CDR2: MNHEY, SMNVEV (reference sequence). With V trimmed by 5 bases and J by 6 bases, 19 bases remained unmatched. The CDR3 has 18 amino acids. The CDR3 DNA sequence: TGTGCCAGCAGTCCGAATTGGGACAGCTTAGGGGGAAGTCAGCCCCAGCATTTT. This encodes CASSPNWDSLGGSQPQHF.

The CDR3 DNA sequence: TGTGCCAGCAGCCTACTAGCGGGGGCTCAAGAGACCCAGTACTTC. This gives the protein CASSLLAGAQETQYF. The rearrangement uses TRBV11-2 and TRBJ2-5; 11 bases map to TRBD2. V was pared by 5 bases and J by 2 bases, with 4 bases of the junction left unmatched. The V gene's germline CDR1 is SGHAT and CDR2 FQNNGV. CDR3 length equals 15 residues. Full variable domain (outside the CDR3, taken from reference TRBV11-2 and TRBJ2-5): EAGVAQSPRYKIIEKRQSVAFWCNPISGHATLYWYQQILGQGPKLLIQFQNNGVVDDSQLPKDRFSAERLKGVDSTLKIQPAKLEDSAVYLCASSLLAGAQETQYFGPGTRLLVL.

The rearrangement joins TRBV2 to TRBJ2-2; D may be TRBD2 (6 bases). Per the germline V gene, CDR1 is SNHLY and CDR2 is FYNNEI. V gave up 8 bases and J gave up 6 bases, with 10 bases separating them. The CDR3 has 12 amino acids. Here the CDR3 reads CASGTGSGELFF. The DNA of the CDR3 is TGTGCCAGCGGGACTGGGTCCGGGGAGCTGTTTTTT.

The chain has TRBV6-6 and TRBJ1-2; 10 bases map to TRBD1. The ends lost 6 bases at V and 7 bases at J; junction bases unmatched: 14. From germline, CDR1 is MNHNY and CDR2 SVGAGI (reference sequence). The CDR3 loop spans 16 amino acids. The CDR3 reads CASSRKPGQGRGGYTF. CDR3 in DNA: TGTGCCAGCAGCCGTAAGCCGGGACAGGGGAGAGGTGGCTACACCTTC.

The chain combines TRBV7-8 with TRBJ1-5; D unclear. V was shortened by 5 bases and J by 0 bases, with 17 bases between the two germline ends. The CDR3 runs to 17 residues. From germline, CDR1 is SGHVS and CDR2 FQNEAQ. CDR3 nucleotides: TGTGCCAGCAGCCCGAGAGGTCGGCTTATTAGCAATCAGCCCCAGCATTTT. It specifies CASSPRGRLISNQPQHF.

This rearrangement joins TRBV11-1 to TRBJ2-7; a weak D match, TRBD1 (5 bases). V lost 6 bases and J lost 0, with 9 bases in between. Germline V gene lookup returns CDR1 SGHAT and CDR2 FQDESV (reference sequence). The CDR3 is 13 amino acids. The CDR3 nucleotides read TGTGCCAGCAGACTCAGGGACTCCTACGAGCAGTACTTC. Translating gives CASRLRDSYEQYF.

V is TRBV29-1 and J is TRBJ1-2, with TRBD1 identical over 9 bases. Germline trimming cut 6 bases from V and 7 bases from J; bases unmatched to any gene: 6. Germline V CDR1 and CDR2: SQVTM, ANQGSEA. The CDR3 runs 12 residues. CDR3 amino acids: CSVRRDRAGYTF. As DNA, the CDR3 is TGCAGCGTCCGACGGGACAGGGCTGGCTACACCTTC.